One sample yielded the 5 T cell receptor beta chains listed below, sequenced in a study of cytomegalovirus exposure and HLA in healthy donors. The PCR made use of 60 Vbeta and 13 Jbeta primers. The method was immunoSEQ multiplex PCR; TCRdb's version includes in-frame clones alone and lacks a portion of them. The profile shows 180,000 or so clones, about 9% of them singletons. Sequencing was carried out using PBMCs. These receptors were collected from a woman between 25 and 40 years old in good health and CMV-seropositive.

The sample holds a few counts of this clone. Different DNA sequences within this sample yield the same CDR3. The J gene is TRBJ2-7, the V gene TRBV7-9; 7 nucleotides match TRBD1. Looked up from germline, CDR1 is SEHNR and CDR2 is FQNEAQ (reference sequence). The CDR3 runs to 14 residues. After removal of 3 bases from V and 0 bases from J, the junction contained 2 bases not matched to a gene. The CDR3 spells CASSLTGSSYEQYF. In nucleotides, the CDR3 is TGTGCCAGCAGCTTGACAGGGAGCTCCTACGAGCAGTACTTC. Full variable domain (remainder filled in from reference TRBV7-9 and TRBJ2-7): DTGVSQNPRHKITKRGQNVTFRCDPISEHNRLYWYRQTLGQGPEFLTYFQNEAQLEKSRLLSDRFSAERPKGSFSTLEIQRTEQGDSAMYLCASSLTGSSYEQYFGPGTRLTVT.

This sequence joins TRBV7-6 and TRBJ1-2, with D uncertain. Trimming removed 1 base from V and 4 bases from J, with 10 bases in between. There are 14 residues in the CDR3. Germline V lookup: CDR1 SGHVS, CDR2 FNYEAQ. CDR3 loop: CASSLGGGGYGYTF. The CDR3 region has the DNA TGTGCCAGCAGCTTAGGTGGAGGAGGCTATGGCTACACCTTC.

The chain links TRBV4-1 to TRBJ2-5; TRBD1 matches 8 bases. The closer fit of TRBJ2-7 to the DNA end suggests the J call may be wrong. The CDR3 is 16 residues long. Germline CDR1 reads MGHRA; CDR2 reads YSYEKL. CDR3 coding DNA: TGCGCCAGCAGCCAAGAACCGAACAGGGGGTCCTACGAGCAGTACTTC. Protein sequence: CASSQEPNRGSYEQYF.

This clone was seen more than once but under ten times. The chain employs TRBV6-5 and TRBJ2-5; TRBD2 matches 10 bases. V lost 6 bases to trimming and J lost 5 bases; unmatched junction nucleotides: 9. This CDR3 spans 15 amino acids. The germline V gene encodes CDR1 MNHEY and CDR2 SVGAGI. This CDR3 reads CASSPGTSVGETQYF. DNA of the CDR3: TGTGCCAGCAGCCCAGGGACTAGCGTTGGGGAGACCCAGTACTTC.

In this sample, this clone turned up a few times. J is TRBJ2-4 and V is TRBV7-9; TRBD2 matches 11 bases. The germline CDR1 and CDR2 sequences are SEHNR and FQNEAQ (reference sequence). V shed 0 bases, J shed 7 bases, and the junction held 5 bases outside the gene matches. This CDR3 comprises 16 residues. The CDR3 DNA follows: TGTGCCAGCAGCTTAGCGTCAATAGCGGGAGGGAACATTCAGTACTTC. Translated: CASSLASIAGGNIQYF.